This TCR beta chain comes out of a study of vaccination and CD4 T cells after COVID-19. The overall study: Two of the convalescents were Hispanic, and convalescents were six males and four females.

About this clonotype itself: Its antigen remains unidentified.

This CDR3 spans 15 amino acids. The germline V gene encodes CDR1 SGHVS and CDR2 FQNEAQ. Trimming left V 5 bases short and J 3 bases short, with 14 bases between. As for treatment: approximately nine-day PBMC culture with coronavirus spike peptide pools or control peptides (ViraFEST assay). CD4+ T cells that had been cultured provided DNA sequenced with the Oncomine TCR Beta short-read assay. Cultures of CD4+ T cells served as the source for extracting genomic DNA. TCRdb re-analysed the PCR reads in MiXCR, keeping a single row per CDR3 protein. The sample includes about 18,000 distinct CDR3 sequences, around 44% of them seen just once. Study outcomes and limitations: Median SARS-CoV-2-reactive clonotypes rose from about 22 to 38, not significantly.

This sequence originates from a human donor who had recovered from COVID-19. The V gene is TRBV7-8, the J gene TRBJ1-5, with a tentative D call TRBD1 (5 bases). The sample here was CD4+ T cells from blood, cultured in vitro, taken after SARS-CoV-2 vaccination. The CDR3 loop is CASSADGAYNQPQHF. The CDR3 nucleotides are TGTGCCAGCAGCGCCGACGGGGCTTACAATCAGCCCCAGCATTTT.